What follows are 10 T cell receptor beta chains derived from one specimen sequenced in a study of cytomegalovirus exposure and HLA in healthy donors. With 60 Vbeta and 13 Jbeta primers, the PCR was carried out. TCRdb's copy holds only in-frame clones and misses some; the assay was immunoSEQ multiplex PCR. The repertoire holds 180,000 or so clones, with about 72% as singletons. The sample taken for sequencing was PBMCs. These receptors all stem from a human donor in good health.

This clone has more than one count but fewer than ten. The rearrangement joins TRBV6-6 to TRBJ1-5; D unclear. The CDR3 spans 15 residues. The germline gives CDR1 MNHNY, CDR2 SVGAGI (reference sequence). V gave up 0 bases and J gave up 11 bases, with 17 bases separating them. The CDR3 nucleotides are TGTGCCAGCAGTTACTCCGCGGCCGGCGATGTGTCCCAGCATTTT. It encodes CASSYSAAGDVSQHF.

The chain is built from TRBV4-1 and TRBJ1-5; weak D call: TRBD1 (6 bases). The germline V and J ends were trimmed by 4 bases and 1 base, with 14 bases remaining between them. The CDR3 spans 16 residues. Germline V lookup: CDR1 MGHRA, CDR2 YSYEKL. As DNA, the CDR3 is TGCGCCAGCAGCCGAGCACAGGGTCGGAGCAATCAGCCCCAGCATTTT. It encodes CASSRAQGRSNQPQHF.

This clone has only one observation. V usage is TRBV5-1 and J usage is TRBJ2-5; weak D call: TRBD1 (6 bases). V was shortened by 2 bases and J by 2 bases, with 10 bases between the two germline ends. Germline lookup yields CDR1 SGHRS and CDR2 YFSETQ. CDR3 length equals 14 residues. This chain's CDR3 is CASSLQGFQETQYF. The CDR3 coding sequence is TGCGCCAGCAGCTTACAGGGATTTCAAGAGACCCAGTACTTC. Variable domain in full (rest from reference TRBV5-1 and TRBJ2-5): KAGVTQTPRYLIKTRGQQVTLSCSPISGHRSVSWYQQTPGQGLQFLFEYFSETQRNKGNFPGRFSGRQFSNSRSEMNVSTLELGDSALYLCASSLQGFQETQYFGPGTRLLVL.

This chain uses TRBV7-3 with TRBJ2-2; D might be TRBD2 (6 bases). Germline V gene sequence: CDR1 SGHTA, CDR2 FQGTGA. V lost 5 bases, J lost 2 bases, and 15 bases lay in between. This CDR3 is 16 amino acids long. CDR3 coding DNA: TGTGCCAGCAGCATTAACGGGGGAACAAACACCGGGGAGCTGTTTTTT. It is translated as CASSINGGTNTGELFF.

This clone was counted once. A junction boundary mismatches the germline segment, possibly from a read error. This sequence joins TRBV7-9 and TRBJ2-7; TRBD1 matches 12 bases. The CDR3 contains 16 residues. Germline V gene sequence: CDR1 SEHNR, CDR2 FQNEAQ (reference sequence). The CDR3 nucleotides are TGTTCCAGCAGCTTAGAATGGGGACAGGGGGCATCCGAGCAGTACTTC. Translation gives CSSSLEWGQGASEQYF.

The rearrangement links TRBV27 to TRBJ1-6; D is unresolved. Germline V gives CDR1 MNHEY, CDR2 SMNVEV (reference sequence). The length of the CDR3 is 14 residues. Trimming removed 5 bases at V and 6 bases at J, with 11 bases between. Here the CDR3 reads CASSPGLLNSPLHF. The CDR3 coding sequence is TGTGCCAGCAGTCCTGGACTGCTTAATTCACCCCTCCACTTT.

As DNA, the CDR3 is TGCGCCAGCAGCTTGTTTTACCGTAGCGATGAGCAGTTCTTC. It codes for CASSLFYRSDEQFF. The V gene is TRBV5-1, the J gene TRBJ2-1, with a tentative D call TRBD2 (5 bases). CDR3 length equals 14 residues. Trimming left V 1 base short and J 8 bases short, with 13 bases between. Germline V gene data show CDR1 as SGHRS and CDR2 as YFSETQ.

This clone was seen a single time. The rearrangement links TRBV6-1 to TRBJ2-5; 7 bases agree with TRBD2. The J call may be mistaken, given a closer DNA end match to TRBJ2-7. The germline CDR1 and CDR2 sequences are MNHNS and SASEGT. The CDR3 has 14 amino acids. The CDR3 spells CASGGGVDSYEQYF. In DNA form, the CDR3 reads TGTGCCAGCGGTGGGGGGGTCGACTCCTACGAGCAGTACTTC.

This sequence joins TRBV18 and TRBJ1-5; 9 nucleotides match TRBD1. The V gene end was trimmed by 4 bases and the J gene end by 1 base; junction bases not matched to a gene: 2. CDR3 length: 15 residues. From germline, CDR1 is KGHSH and CDR2 LQKENI. This CDR3 reads CASSLDRGSNQPQHF. CDR3 DNA: TGTGCCAGCTCACTAGACAGGGGGAGCAATCAGCCCCAGCATTTT.

The chain carries TRBV6-5 and TRBJ1-2, with D maybe TRBD1 (5 bases). Per the germline V gene, CDR1 is MNHEY and CDR2 is SVGAGI. The CDR3 spans 10 residues. Trimming stripped 7 bases from V and 8 bases from J, with 8 bases between. CDR3 in amino acids: CASTGGGYTF. The DNA of the CDR3 is TGTGCCAGCACTGGGGGGGGCTACACCTTC.